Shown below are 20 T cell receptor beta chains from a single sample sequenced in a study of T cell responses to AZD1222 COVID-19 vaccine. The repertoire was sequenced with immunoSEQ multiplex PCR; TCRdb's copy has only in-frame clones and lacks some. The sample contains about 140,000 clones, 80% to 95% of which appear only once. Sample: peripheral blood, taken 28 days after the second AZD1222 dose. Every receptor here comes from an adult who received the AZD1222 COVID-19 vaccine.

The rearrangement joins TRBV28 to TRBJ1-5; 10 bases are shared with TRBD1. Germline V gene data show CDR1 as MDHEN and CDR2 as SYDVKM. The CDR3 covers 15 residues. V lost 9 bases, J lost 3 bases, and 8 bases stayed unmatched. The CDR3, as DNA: TGTGCCAGTACCTCGGGACAGGGGCACAATCAGCCCCAGCATTTT. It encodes CASTSGQGHNQPQHF. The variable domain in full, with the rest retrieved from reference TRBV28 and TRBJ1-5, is DVKVTQSSRYLVKRTGEKVFLECVQDMDHENMFWYRQDPGLGLRLIYFSYDVKMKEKGDIPEGYSVSREKKERFSLILESASTNQTSMYLCASTSGQGHNQPQHFGDGTRLSIL.

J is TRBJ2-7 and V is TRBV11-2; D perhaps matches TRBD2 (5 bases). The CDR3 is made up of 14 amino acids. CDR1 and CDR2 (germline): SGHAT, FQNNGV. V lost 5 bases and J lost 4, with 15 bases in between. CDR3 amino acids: CASSPMTPGYEQYF. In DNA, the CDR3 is TGTGCCAGCAGCCCGATGACCCCGGGGTACGAGCAGTACTTC.

The chain's CDR3 is CASSLGGIEAFF. CDR3 sequence (DNA): TGTGCCAGCAGCTTAGGGGGAATTGAAGCTTTCTTT. The rearrangement joins TRBV7-9 to TRBJ1-1; D gene unclear. V shed 1 base and J shed 7 bases, with 7 bases lying between them. The CDR3 loop spans 12 amino acids. CDR1 and CDR2 (germline): SEHNR, FQNEAQ (reference sequence).

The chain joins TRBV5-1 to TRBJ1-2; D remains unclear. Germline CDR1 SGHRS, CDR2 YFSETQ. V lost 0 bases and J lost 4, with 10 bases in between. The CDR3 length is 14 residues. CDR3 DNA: TGCGCCAGCAGCTTGGCTCTCGAGGGCTATGGCTACACCTTC. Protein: CASSLALEGYGYTF.

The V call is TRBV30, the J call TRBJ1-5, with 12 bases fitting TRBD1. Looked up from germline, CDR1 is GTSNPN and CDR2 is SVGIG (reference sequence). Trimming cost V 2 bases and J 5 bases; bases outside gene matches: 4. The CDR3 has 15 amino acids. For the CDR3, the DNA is TGTGCCTGGAGTTCGGGACAGGGGGCTTATCAGCCCCAGCATTTT. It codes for CAWSSGQGAYQPQHF.

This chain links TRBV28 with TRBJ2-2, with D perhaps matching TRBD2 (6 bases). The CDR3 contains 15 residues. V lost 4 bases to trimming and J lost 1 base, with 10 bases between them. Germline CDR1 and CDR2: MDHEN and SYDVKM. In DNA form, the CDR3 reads TGTGCCAGCAGTTCTACTAGCCTGAACACCGGGGAGCTGTTTTTT. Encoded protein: CASSSTSLNTGELFF.

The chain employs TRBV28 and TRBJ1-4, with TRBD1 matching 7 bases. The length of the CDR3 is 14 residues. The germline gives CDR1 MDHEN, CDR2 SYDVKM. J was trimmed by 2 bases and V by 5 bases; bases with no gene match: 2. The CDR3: CASSRGQTNEKLFF. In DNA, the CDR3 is TGTGCCAGCAGTAGGGGACAGACTAATGAAAAACTGTTTTTT.

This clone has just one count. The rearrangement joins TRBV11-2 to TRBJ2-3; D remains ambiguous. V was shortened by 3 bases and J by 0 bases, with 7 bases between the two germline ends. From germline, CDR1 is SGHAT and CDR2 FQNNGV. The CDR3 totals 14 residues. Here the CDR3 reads CASSLGISTDTQYF. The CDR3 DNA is TGTGCCAGCAGCTTGGGCATTAGCACAGATACGCAGTATTTT.

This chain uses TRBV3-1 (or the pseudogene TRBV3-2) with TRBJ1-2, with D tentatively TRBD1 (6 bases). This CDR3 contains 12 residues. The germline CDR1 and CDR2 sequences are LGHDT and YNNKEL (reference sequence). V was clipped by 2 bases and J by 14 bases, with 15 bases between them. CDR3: CASSQQEGEQTF. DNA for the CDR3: TGTGCCAGCAGCCAACAAGAGGGGGAGCAGACCTTC.

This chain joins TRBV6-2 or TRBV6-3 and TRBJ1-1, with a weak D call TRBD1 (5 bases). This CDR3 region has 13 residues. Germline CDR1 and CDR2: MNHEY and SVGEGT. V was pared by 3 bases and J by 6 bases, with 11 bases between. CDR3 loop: CASSYKGFAEAFF. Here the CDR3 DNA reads TGTGCCAGCAGTTATAAGGGGTTTGCTGAAGCTTTCTTT.

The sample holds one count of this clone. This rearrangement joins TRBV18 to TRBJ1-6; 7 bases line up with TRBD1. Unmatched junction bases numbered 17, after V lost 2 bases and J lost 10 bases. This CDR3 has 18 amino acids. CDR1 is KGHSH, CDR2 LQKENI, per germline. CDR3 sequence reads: CASSPVLETGSFRSPLHF. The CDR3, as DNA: TGTGCCAGCTCACCAGTACTAGAGACAGGGTCTTTTAGATCACCCCTCCACTTT.

CDR3 in DNA: TGTGCCAGCAGCCCCGGGCGAATCGCAGATACGCAGTATTTT. Protein product: CASSPGRIADTQYF. The rearrangement joins TRBV7-2 to TRBJ2-3; D is uncertain. The CDR3 extends over 14 amino acids. CDR1 SGHTA and CDR2 FQGNSA come from the germline V gene. V was cut by 5 bases and J by 4 bases, with 13 bases left in between.

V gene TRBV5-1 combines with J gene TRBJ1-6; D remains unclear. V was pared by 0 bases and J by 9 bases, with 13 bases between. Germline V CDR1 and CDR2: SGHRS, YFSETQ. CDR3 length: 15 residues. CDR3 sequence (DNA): TGCGCCAGCAGCTTGGTAGGTGGGAAGGGTTCACCCCTCCACTTT. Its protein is CASSLVGGKGSPLHF. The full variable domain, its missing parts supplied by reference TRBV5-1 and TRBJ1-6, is KAGVTQTPRYLIKTRGQQVTLSCSPISGHRSVSWYQQTPGQGLQFLFEYFSETQRNKGNFPGRFSGRQFSNSRSEMNVSTLELGDSALYLCASSLVGGKGSPLHFGNGTRLTVT.

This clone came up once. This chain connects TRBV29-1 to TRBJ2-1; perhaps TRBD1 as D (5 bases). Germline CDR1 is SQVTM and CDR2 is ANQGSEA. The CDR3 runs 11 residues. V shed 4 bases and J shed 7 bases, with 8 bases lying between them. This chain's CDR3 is CSVGQINEQFF. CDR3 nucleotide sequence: TGCAGCGTTGGACAGATTAATGAGCAGTTCTTC.

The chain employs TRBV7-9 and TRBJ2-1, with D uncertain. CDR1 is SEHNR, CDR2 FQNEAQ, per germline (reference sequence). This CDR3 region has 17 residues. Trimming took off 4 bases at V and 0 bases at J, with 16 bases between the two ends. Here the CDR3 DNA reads TGTGCCAGCAGCTCGGCCCCATTGAGAAGCTCCTACAATGAGCAGTTCTTC. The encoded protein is CASSSAPLRSSYNEQFF.

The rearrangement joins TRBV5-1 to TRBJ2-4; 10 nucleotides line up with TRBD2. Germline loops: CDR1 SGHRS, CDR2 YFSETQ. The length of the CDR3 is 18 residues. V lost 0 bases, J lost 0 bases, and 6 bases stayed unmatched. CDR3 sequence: CASSLGPSGGLAKNIQYF. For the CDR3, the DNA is TGCGCCAGCAGCTTGGGTCCTAGCGGGGGACTAGCCAAAAACATTCAGTACTTC.

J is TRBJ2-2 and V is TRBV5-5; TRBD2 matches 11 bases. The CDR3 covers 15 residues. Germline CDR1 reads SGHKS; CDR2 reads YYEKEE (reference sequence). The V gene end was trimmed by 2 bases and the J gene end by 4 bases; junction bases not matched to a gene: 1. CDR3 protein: CASSFLAGGTGELFF. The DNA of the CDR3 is TGTGCCAGCAGCTTTCTAGCGGGGGGCACCGGGGAGCTGTTTTTT. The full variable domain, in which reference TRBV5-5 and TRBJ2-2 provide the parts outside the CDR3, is DAGVTQSPTHLIKTRGQQVTLRCSPISGHKSVSWYQQVLGQGPQFIFQYYEKEERGRGNFPDRFSARQFPNYSSELNVNALLLGDSALYLCASSFLAGGTGELFFGEGSRLTVL.

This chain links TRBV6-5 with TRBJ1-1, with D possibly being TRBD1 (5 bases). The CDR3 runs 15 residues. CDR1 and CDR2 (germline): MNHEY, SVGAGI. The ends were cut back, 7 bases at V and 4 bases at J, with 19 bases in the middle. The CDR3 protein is CASTLSALGTTEAFF. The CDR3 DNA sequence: TGTGCCAGCACCTTAAGCGCCTTGGGGACCACTGAAGCTTTCTTT.

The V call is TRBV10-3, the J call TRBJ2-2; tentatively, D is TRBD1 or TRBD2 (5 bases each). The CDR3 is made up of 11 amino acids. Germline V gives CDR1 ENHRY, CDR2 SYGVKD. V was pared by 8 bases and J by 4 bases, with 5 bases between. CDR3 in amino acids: CAIGGTGELFF. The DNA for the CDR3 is TGTGCCATCGGGGGCACCGGGGAGCTGTTTTTT.

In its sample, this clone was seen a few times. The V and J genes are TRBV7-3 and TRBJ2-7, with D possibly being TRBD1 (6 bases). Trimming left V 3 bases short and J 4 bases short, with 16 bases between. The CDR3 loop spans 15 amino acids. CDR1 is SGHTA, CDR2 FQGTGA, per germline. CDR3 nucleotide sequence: TGTGCCAGCAGCTTGGGGGCAGGGGCTTCGTACGAGCAGTACTTC. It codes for CASSLGAGASYEQYF.